This record looks at one TCR beta chain sequence and its context. The entry originates in a study of blood T cell repertoires in COVID-19. At the level of the study: The cDNA or gDNA used as material had been derived from T cells, B-cell-depleted T cells, or PBMCs.

Enrollees, about 18 to 89 years old, lived in around 23 US areas. Sequencing used immunoSEQ multiplex PCR; TCRdb keeps in-frame clones, though not all of them. The sample includes under 200,000 clones, more than 75% of them seen just once. This sequence originates from a woman aged 45-65 years who had recovered from COVID-19. The sequenced sample consisted of PBMCs or T cells enriched from blood (not recorded which).

The CDR3 bases are TGTGCCAGCAGCCCAGCCGGGACAGCGTTCACCGGGGAGCTGTTTTTT. As protein: CASSPAGTAFTGELFF. V usage is TRBV7-2 and J usage is TRBJ2-2; 7 bases fit TRBD1. Germline V CDR1 and CDR2: SGHTA, FQGNSA. After removal of 5 bases from V and 4 bases from J, the junction contained 10 bases not matched to a gene. CDR3 length equals 16 residues.